This TCR beta chain was captured by sequencing in a study of cytomegalovirus exposure and HLA in healthy donors. General observations from the study: In vitro checks showed that a few CMV-associated chains really do target CMV antigens. Cytomegalovirus status was reportedly diagnosed by the classifier with high specificity and sensitivity. A few V segments could not be told apart, such as TRBV6-2 and TRBV6-3, and were left out. In a later analysis, more than 15,000 TCR beta sequences were associated with HLA alleles at 0.05 false discovery rate.

Primers included in the PCR were 60 Vbeta and 13 Jbeta primers. This table comes from immunoSEQ multiplex PCR, and its TCRdb copy is limited to in-frame clones, with some not included. The sample lists about 190,000 clones, 70% to 75% occurring once. To note about this clone: Antigen unknown.

J gave up 0 bases and V 0 bases, and 1 base lay outside the gene matches. Germline CDR1 reads SGHTA; CDR2 reads FQGNSA. The CDR3 has 17 residues. This clonotype was sampled from a man under 40 in good health and CMV-seropositive. The sequenced sample consisted of PBMCs. The V and J genes are TRBV7-2 and TRBJ2-2, with 10 bases lining up with TRBD2. This CDR3 is CASSLAGLAANTGELFF. CDR3 DNA sequence: TGTGCCAGCAGCTTAGCAGGACTAGCGGCGAACACCGGGGAGCTGTTTTTT. The full variable domain, rest sourced from reference TRBV7-2 and TRBJ2-2, is GAGVSQSPSNKVTEKGKDVELRCDPISGHTALYWYRQSLGQGLEFLIYFQGNSAPDKSGLPSDRFSAERTGGSVSTLTIQRTQQEDSAVYLCASSLAGLAANTGELFFGEGSRLTVL.